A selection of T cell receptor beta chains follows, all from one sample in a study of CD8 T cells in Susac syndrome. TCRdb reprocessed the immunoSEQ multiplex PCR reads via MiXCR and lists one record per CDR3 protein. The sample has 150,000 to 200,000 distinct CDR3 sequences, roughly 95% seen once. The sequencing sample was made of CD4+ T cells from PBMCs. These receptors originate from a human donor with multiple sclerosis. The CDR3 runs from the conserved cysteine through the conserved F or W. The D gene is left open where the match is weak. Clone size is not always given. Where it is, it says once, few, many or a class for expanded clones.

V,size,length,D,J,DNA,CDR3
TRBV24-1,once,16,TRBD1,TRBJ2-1,TGTGCCACCGGGGGTTTACGGGACAGCTTCTACAATGAGCAGTTCTTC,CATGGLRDSFYNEQFF
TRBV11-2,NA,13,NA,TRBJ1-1,TGTGCCAGCAGCTTAGGACAGTCCCGAGAAGCTTTCTTT,CASSLGQSREAFF
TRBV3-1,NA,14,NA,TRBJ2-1,TGTGCCAGCAGCCCCTTAGCGGAATACAATGAGCAGTTCTTC,CASSPLAEYNEQFF
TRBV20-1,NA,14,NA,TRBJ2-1,TGCAGTGCCGAACGGACTCCGGGTGACAATGAGCAGTTCTTC,CSAERTPGDNEQFF
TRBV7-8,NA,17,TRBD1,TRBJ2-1,TGTGCCAGCAGCCCAGGGGGCGGGAAGAGCTCCTACAATGAGCAGTTCTTC,CASSPGGGKSSYNEQFF
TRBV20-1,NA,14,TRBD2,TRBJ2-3,TGCAGTGCTAAACCAGGGACTAGTACAGATACGCAGTATTTT,CSAKPGTSTDTQYF
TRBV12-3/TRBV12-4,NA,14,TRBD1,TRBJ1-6,TGTGCCAGCAGCGAGACAGGGGGCAACTCACCCCTCCACTTT,CASSETGGNSPLHF
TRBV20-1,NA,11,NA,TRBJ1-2,TGCAGTGGCCAGTCTAACTATGGCTACACCTTC,CSGQSNYGYTF
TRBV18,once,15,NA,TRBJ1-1,TGTGCCAGCTCACCACAGCCGGGGCTGGACGCTGAAGCTTTCTTT,CASSPQPGLDAEAFF
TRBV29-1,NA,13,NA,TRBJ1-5,TGCAGCGTTCAGAGGGCAGAAGATCAGCCCCAGCATTTT,CSVQRAEDQPQHF
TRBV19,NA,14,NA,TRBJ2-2,TGTGCCAGCCGAACGGACTCGTGGGCCGGGGAGCTGTTTTTT,CASRTDSWAGELFF
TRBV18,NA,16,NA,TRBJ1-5,TGTGCCAGCTCACCGCCGAACACGCATAGCAATCAGCCCCAGCATTTT,CASSPPNTHSNQPQHF
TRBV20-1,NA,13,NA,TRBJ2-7,TGCAGTGCTGGGAGACGGGGCCTCCACGAGCAGTACTTC,CSAGRRGLHEQYF
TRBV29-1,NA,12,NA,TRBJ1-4,TGCAGCGTCGGACAGATAGCCGAAAAACTGTTTTTT,CSVGQIAEKLFF
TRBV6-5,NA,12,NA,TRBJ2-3,TGTGCCAGCAGACCTGACATGAGTACGCAGTATTTT,CASRPDMSTQYF
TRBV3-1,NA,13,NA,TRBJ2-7,TGTGCCAGCAGCTCTGACAGACCCTACGAGCAGTACTTC,CASSSDRPYEQYF
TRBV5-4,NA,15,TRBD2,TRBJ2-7,TGTGCCAGCGGCCCCGGACTAGCGGGAGGTACGGGGCAGTACTTC,CASGPGLAGGTGQYF
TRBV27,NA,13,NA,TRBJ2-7,TGTGCCAGCTCAGGAGAAAATGAGTACGAGCAGTACTTC,CASSGENEYEQYF
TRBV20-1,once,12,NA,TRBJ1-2,TGCAGTGCTAGTGAACAGGTCTATGGCTACACCTTC,CSASEQVYGYTF
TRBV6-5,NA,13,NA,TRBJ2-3,TGTGCCAGCAGACCCCGGCCAGAGGATACGCAGTATTTT,CASRPRPEDTQYF
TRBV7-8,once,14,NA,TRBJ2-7,TGTGCCAGCATTGCGACCAGGAGCTCCTACGAGCAGTACTTC,CASIATRSSYEQYF
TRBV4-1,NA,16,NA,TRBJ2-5,TGCGCCAGCAGCCAAGGGTTTCTCGGCAGACAAGAGACCCAGTACTTC,CASSQGFLGRQETQYF
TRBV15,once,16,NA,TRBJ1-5,TGTGCCACCAGCATGGGGGACCCTAATAGCAATCAGCCCCAGCATTTT,CATSMGDPNSNQPQHF
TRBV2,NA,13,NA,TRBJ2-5,TGTGCCAGCAGTGAAGTTGCGGGAGAGACCCAGTACTTC,CASSEVAGETQYF
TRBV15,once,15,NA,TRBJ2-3,TGTGCCACCAGCGGCTACTCGATGCACACAGATACGCAGTATTTT,CATSGYSMHTDTQYF
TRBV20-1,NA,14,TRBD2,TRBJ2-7,TGCAGTGCTCTCCCTAGCGGGAGGAGGTACGAGCAGTACTTC,CSALPSGRRYEQYF
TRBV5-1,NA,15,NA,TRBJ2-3,TGCGCCAGCAGCCCAGGAGGGGATGTCGCAGATACGCAGTATTTT,CASSPGGDVADTQYF
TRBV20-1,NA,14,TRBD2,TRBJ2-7,TGCAGTGCTAGGCCTAGCGGGAGGATAGGCGAGCAGTACTTC,CSARPSGRIGEQYF
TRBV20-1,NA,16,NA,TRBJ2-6,TGCAGTGCTAGTCGTCAGGAGAGCTCTGGGGCCAACGTCCTGACTTTC,CSASRQESSGANVLTF
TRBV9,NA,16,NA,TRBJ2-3,TGTGCCAGCAGCGGGCGAGGGGGAGACGGCACAGATACGCAGTATTTT,CASSGRGGDGTDTQYF
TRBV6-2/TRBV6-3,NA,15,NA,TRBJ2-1,TGTGCCAGCAGCCCTGGGCGGGTCCTTTACAATGAGCAGTTCTTC,CASSPGRVLYNEQFF
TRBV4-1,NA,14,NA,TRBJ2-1,TGCGCCAGCAGCCAACCTCAACTCTACAATGAGCAGTTCTTC,CASSQPQLYNEQFF
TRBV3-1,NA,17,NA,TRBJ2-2,TGTGCCAGCAGCCAATCCTTCAGGGGAATCGGGGCCGGGGAGCTGTTTTTT,CASSQSFRGIGAGELFF
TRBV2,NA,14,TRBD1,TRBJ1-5,TGTGCCAGCACCGGGACAGGGCTCAATCAGCCCCAGCATTTT,CASTGTGLNQPQHF
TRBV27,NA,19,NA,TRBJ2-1,TGTGCCAGCAGTTCAAGCCTCCAAGCTCATAGCGGCTCCTACAATGAGCAGTTCTTC,CASSSSLQAHSGSYNEQFF
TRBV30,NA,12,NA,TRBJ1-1,TGTGCCTGGAGTGGAGTAGTCACTGAAGCTTTCTTT,CAWSGVVTEAFF
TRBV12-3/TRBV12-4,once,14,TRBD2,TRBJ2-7,TGTGCCAGCAGTTGGACTAGCGGGACCTACGAGCAGTACTTC,CASSWTSGTYEQYF
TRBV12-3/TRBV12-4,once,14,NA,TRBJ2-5,TGTGCCAGCAGTTTACGGTCCGGGAGTGAGACCCAGTACTTC,CASSLRSGSETQYF
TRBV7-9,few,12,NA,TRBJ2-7,TGTGCCAGCAGCTCCGATTATTACGAGCAGTACTTC,CASSSDYYEQYF
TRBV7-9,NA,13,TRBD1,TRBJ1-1,TGTGCCAGCAGCTCGGGACAGGACACTGAAGCTTTCTTT,CASSSGQDTEAFF
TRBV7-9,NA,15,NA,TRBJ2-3,TGTGCCAGCAGCCCCTCCCGGATTAGCACAGATACGCAGTATTTT,CASSPSRISTDTQYF
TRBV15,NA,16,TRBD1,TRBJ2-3,TGTGCCACCAGCAGAGACCCAGGGGGTAGCACAGATACGCAGTATTTT,CATSRDPGGSTDTQYF
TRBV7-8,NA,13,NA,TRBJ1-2,TGTGCCAGCAGCGACGGCTTACTGGGTGGCTACACCTTC,CASSDGLLGGYTF
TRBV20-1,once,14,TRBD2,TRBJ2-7,TGCAGTGCCTGGACTAGCGGAAATACCTACGAGCAGTACTTC,CSAWTSGNTYEQYF
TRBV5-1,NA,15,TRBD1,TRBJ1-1,TGCGCCAGCAGCTTGGTGCCAGGGGGGTTCGCTGAAGCTTTCTTT,CASSLVPGGFAEAFF
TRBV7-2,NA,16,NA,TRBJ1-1,TGTGCCAGCAGACCAGCCCGGGACACTAGGAACACTGAAGCTTTCTTT,CASRPARDTRNTEAFF
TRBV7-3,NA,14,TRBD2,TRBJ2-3,TGTGCCAGCAGCTCCGGGGGGGCCGCAGATACGCAGTATTTT,CASSSGGAADTQYF
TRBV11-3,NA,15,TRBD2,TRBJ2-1,TGTGCCAGCAGCTATACCTGGGGGGGGAAGAATGAGCAGTTCTTC,CASSYTWGGKNEQFF
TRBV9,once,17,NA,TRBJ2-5,TGTGCCAGCAGCTATTCCTCCGGGACCCTGACGGGGGAGACCCAGTACTTC,CASSYSSGTLTGETQYF
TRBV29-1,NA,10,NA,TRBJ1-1,TGCAGCGTTGTTGCCACTGAAGCTTTCTTT,CSVVATEAFF
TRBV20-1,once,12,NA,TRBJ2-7,TGCAGTGCTAGAGACGGGGATTACGAGCAGTACTTC,CSARDGDYEQYF
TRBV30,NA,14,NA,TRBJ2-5,TGTGCCTGGAGTGCAAAACAGGAACAAGAGACCCAGTACTTC,CAWSAKQEQETQYF
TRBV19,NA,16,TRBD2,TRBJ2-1,TGTGCCAGTAGTGGGAGTAGCGGGAGAACAAACAATGAGCAGTTCTTC,CASSGSSGRTNNEQFF
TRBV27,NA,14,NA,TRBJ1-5,TGTGCCAGCAGTTTATCAGGGTTCAATCAGCCCCAGCATTTT,CASSLSGFNQPQHF
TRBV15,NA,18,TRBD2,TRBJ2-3,TGTGCCACCAGCAGGGAACCGGGACTAGCGGGAGAAGCAGATACGCAGTATTTT,CATSREPGLAGEADTQYF
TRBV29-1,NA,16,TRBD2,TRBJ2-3,TGCAGCGTTGAAGGATTAGCGGGTATAGGCACAGATACGCAGTATTTT,CSVEGLAGIGTDTQYF
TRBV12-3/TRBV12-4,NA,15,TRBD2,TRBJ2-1,TGTGCCAGCAGTTTCTGGCGGGGGGGCGGCAATGAGCAGTTCTTC,CASSFWRGGGNEQFF